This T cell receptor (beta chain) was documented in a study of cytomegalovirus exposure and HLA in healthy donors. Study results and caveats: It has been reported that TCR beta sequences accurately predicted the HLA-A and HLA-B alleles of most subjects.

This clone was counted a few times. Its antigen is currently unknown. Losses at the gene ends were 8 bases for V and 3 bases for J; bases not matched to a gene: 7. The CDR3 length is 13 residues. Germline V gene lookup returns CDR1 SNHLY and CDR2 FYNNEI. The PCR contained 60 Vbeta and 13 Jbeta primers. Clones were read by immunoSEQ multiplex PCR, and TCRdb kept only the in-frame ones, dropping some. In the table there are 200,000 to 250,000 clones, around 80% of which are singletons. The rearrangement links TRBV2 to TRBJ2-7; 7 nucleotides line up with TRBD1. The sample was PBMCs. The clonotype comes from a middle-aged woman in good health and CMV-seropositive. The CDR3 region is CASARDSYYEQYF. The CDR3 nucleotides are TGTGCCAGCGCTAGGGACAGCTACTACGAGCAGTACTTC.